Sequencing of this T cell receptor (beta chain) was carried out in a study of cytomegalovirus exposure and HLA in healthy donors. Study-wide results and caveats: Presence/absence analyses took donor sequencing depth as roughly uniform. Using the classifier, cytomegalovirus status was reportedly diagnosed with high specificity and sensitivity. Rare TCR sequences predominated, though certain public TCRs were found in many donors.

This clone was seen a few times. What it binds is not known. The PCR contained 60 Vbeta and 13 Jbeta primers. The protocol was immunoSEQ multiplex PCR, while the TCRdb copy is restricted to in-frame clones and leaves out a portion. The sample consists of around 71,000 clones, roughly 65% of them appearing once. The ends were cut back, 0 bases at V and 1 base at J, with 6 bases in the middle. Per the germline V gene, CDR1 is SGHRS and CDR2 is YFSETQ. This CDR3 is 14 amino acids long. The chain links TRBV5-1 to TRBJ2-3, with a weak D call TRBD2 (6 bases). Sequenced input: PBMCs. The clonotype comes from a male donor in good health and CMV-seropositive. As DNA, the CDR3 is TGCGCCAGCAGCTTGGGCGGGGGCACAGATACGCAGTATTTT. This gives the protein CASSLGGGTDTQYF.